This TCR beta chain was sequenced in a study of molecular identifiers for immune sequencing clone quantification (dated by TCRdb to 2016 to 2019). Background on the whole study: In a replicate experiment, RNA from about 20,000 or 100,000 naive CD8 T cells was split into five aliquots, four of which were sequenced. This methods study used CD8 T cells to benchmark TCR RNA copy counting and molecular-identifier clustering-based TCR repertoire sequencing (MIDCIRS). The investigation overall reported the following: Even against a background of roughly 1 million naive CD8 T cells, spiked-in Jurkat TCR RNA amounting to a single cell's worth was reported to be detectable. In CMV-specific effector cells, clones with more than 20 RNA copies contained over 99% of molecules, whereas in naive cells such clones contained under 1% of molecules. Modeling gave around 3.3 recovered TCR RNA copies per cell versus approximately 11 by digital PCR, implying 25% to 30% capture efficiency. Highly expanded clone sizes could be underestimated if identical TCR molecules share a barcode. When barcode sub-clustering was not used, chimeric consensus sequences inflated TCR diversity, with chimeras reaching as high as 47%. The naive libraries included spiked-in Jurkat TCR RNA (about ten copies' worth), and this RNA is not part of the donor repertoire.

As regards this clonotype: Its antigen remains undetermined. A read error may be the cause here, since a much bigger clone is one base away.

Trimming removed 4 bases from V and 4 bases from J; the gene matches leave 7 bases unexplained. The germline V gene gives CDR1 as KGHDR and CDR2 as SFDVKD. Including the terminal cysteine and phenylalanine, the CDR3 comprises 16 residues. CDR3 DNA is the only sequence kept; it has 48 bases, read in frame from the first base. Naive CD8 T cell libraries were made from about 20,000 to 1,000,000 sorted cells using 10%, 30% or 50% of purified RNA. Naive CD8 T cells were FACS-sorted as CD8+CD4-CCR7+CD45RA+ on a BD FACSAria II into RLT Plus buffer. To test detection sensitivity, Jurkat RNA equal to fewer than 13 TCR copies was added to samples of about 20,000-1,100,000 naive CD8 T cells. CD8 T cells were enriched with RosetteSep CD8+ T Cell Enrichment Cocktail and Ficoll-Paque, followed by ACK red cell lysis. Libraries were constructed by PCR. TCRdb names NextSeq 500 as the instrument used. Bulk TCR libraries were prepared as previously described, using TCR primers listed in Table S5. The Qiagen AllPrep DNA/RNA kit was used to purify total RNA. Before analysis, reads from multiple sequencing runs of one library were combined. For the original study's pipeline: Only reads with exact TCR constant sequence were kept, trimmed to 150 nt, and grouped by their 12-nt molecular barcodes. Reads in each barcode group were sub-clustered using a 15% Levenshtein threshold, and a quality-weighted consensus sequence was built for each RNA molecule. Non-functional sequences were removed, as were lower-count sequences one edit away from another. Based on a fit of two negative binomial distributions, barcode sub-clusters having less than 20% of the maximum read count were discarded. Through fastp at Q25 and MiXCR, TCRdb rebuilt clones from the public reads, retaining in-frame beta chains. Rows with a matching CDR3 protein are joined into one entry that keeps the most common DNA and genes. What appears here as the V and J calls and clone size reflects TCRdb's work, not the paper's. This sample lists nearly 650,000 distinct CDR3 sequences; roughly 27% were detected once. The ten largest make up 0.78% of the sample.

What was sequenced was naive CD8+ T cells from blood, with Jurkat cell RNA spiked in. The cell subset or site label corresponds to: FACS-sorted CD8+CD4-CCR7+CD45RA+ naive T cells. This sequence originates from a human donor in good health. Some libraries in this study had Jurkat cell RNA spiked in. This sequence uses TRBV24-1 and TRBJ2-3, and TRBD1 aligns with 10 junction nucleotides. The nucleotide sequence reads TGTGCCACCAGTGAGCGGACAGGGGGATGCTCAGATACGCAGTATTTT. Its protein product is CATSERTGGCSDTQYF.